A selection of T cell receptor beta chains follows, all from one sample in a study of graft-versus-host responses after intestinal transplantation. Assay: immunoSEQ multiplex PCR; the TCRdb copy retains only in-frame clones and omits some. The sample lists 55,000 to 65,000 clones; almost 95% were seen once. No antigen has been assigned to these receptors. The sequencing used unstimulated CD4+ T cells sorted from spleen or lymph node cells, collected before transplant. These receptors were collected from a human donor who was the organ donor for an intestinal transplant. CDR3s include the opening cysteine and the closing phenylalanine or tryptophan. D genes are given only for firm matches. Only some rows state a clone size, as once, few, many or a class for expanded clones.

D: .
size: .
V: TRBV7-2
J: TRBJ2-7
CDR3: CASSVRSYEQYF
DNA: TGTGCCAGCAGCGTACGCTCCTACGAGCAGTACTTC

D: TRBD1
size: .
V: TRBV10-3
J: TRBJ2-7
CDR3: CAISEGLDRGYEQYF
DNA: TGTGCCATCAGTGAGGGCCTTGACAGGGGGTACGAGCAGTACTTC

D: .
size: .
V: TRBV19
J: TRBJ2-5
CDR3: CASSLDRAETQYF
DNA: TGTGCCAGTAGCTTGGACCGTGCAGAGACCCAGTACTTC

D: TRBD2
size: .
V: TRBV19
J: TRBJ2-1
CDR3: CASSLGRTSGGYEQFF
DNA: TGTGCCAGTAGTCTCGGGCGGACTAGCGGGGGATATGAGCAGTTCTTC

D: .
size: .
V: TRBV12-2
J: TRBJ2-1
CDR3: CASRSRTGEKPSYNEQFF
DNA: TGTGCAAGTCGCTCAAGAACGGGGGAGAAGCCATCCTACAATGAGCAGTTCTTC

D: .
size: .
V: TRBV6-5
J: TRBJ1-2
CDR3: CASSEQGNYGYTF
DNA: TGTGCCAGCAGTGAACAGGGTAACTATGGCTACACCTTC

D: .
size: once
V: TRBV5-1
J: TRBJ2-5
CDR3: CASSLTTGYQETQYF
DNA: TGCGCCAGCAGCTTGACCACAGGGTACCAAGAGACCCAGTACTTC

D: .
size: .
V: TRBV9
J: TRBJ1-2
CDR3: CASSGQDYGYTF
DNA: TGTGCCAGCAGCGGACAGGACTATGGCTACACCTTC

D: TRBD1
size: .
V: TRBV4-3
J: TRBJ2-2
CDR3: CASRSQPQGASTGELFF
DNA: TGCGCCAGCAGATCCCAACCACAGGGGGCGAGCACCGGGGAGCTGTTTTTT

D: .
size: .
V: TRBV19
J: TRBJ1-3
CDR3: CASSIQRLRGNTIYF
DNA: TGTGCCAGTAGTATTCAGCGACTCAGAGGAAACACCATATATTTT

D: TRBD1
size: .
V: TRBV19
J: TRBJ1-2
CDR3: CASSTPGTGAARTF
DNA: TGTGCCAGTAGTACCCCCGGGACAGGGGCGGCGCGAACCTTC

D: .
size: .
V: TRBV11-2
J: TRBJ1-4
CDR3: CASSLDRRGEKLFF
DNA: TGTGCCAGCAGCTTAGATAGGAGGGGAGAAAAACTGTTTTTT

D: .
size: few
V: TRBV7-2
J: TRBJ2-7
CDR3: CASSLVGDYEQYF
DNA: TGTGCCAGCAGCTTAGTCGGAGACTACGAGCAGTACTTC

D: .
size: .
V: TRBV19
J: TRBJ1-5
CDR3: CASSIVQVNQPQHF
DNA: TGTGCCAGTAGTATAGTTCAGGTGAATCAGCCCCAGCATTTT

D: TRBD2
size: .
V: TRBV10-2
J: TRBJ2-3
CDR3: CASQLTSGGVDTQYF
DNA: TGCGCCAGTCAACTGACTAGCGGGGGGGTAGATACGCAGTATTTT

D: .
size: .
V: TRBV7-9
J: TRBJ2-1
CDR3: CASILGPGNEQFF
DNA: TGTGCCAGCATCCTAGGGCCGGGGAATGAGCAGTTCTTC

D: TRBD1
size: .
V: TRBV5-6
J: TRBJ1-6
CDR3: CASSSSRDRGGSPLHF
DNA: TGTGCCAGCAGCTCGTCCCGGGACAGGGGAGGTTCACCCCTCCACTTT

D: .
size: .
V: TRBV6-1
J: TRBJ1-2
CDR3: CASRRFRADGYTF
DNA: TGTGCCAGCAGAAGGTTCAGGGCGGATGGCTACACCTTC

D: TRBD1
size: .
V: TRBV5-6
J: TRBJ2-2
CDR3: CASSPGQGATGELFF
DNA: TGTGCCAGCAGCCCCGGACAGGGGGCGACCGGGGAGCTGTTTTTT

D: .
size: .
V: TRBV6-1
J: TRBJ1-3
CDR3: CASSVSAGPHSGNTIYF
DNA: TGTGCCAGCAGTGTCTCAGCCGGGCCCCACTCTGGAAACACCATATATTTT

D: TRBD2
size: .
V: TRBV2
J: TRBJ2-1
CDR3: CASSGLAGLNEQFF
DNA: TGTGCCAGCAGTGGGCTAGCGGGGCTCAATGAGCAGTTCTTC

D: .
size: .
V: TRBV6-5
J: TRBJ2-5
CDR3: CASSFDRQETQYF
DNA: TGTGCCAGCAGTTTTGACAGGCAAGAGACCCAGTACTTC

D: .
size: once
V: TRBV2
J: TRBJ1-4
CDR3: CASRLDSLNEKLFF
DNA: TGTGCCAGCAGACTAGACAGCCTTAATGAAAAACTGTTTTTT

D: .
size: .
V: TRBV6-6
J: TRBJ2-7
CDR3: CASSSRTGYEQYF
DNA: TGTGCCAGCAGTTCGAGAACAGGATACGAGCAGTACTTC

D: TRBD2
size: .
V: TRBV6-5
J: TRBJ2-7
CDR3: CASSYRLAGGAYEQYF
DNA: TGTGCCAGCAGTTACAGGCTAGCGGGGGGGGCCTACGAGCAGTACTTC

D: TRBD2
size: .
V: TRBV11-1
J: TRBJ2-3
CDR3: CASSWTSGGPRDTQYF
DNA: TGTGCCAGCAGCTGGACTAGCGGGGGGCCGCGGGATACGCAGTATTTT

D: .
size: .
V: TRBV4-1
J: TRBJ2-7
CDR3: CASSQGEQGFYEQYF
DNA: TGCGCCAGCAGCCAAGGGGAACAGGGTTTCTACGAGCAGTACTTC

D: TRBD1
size: .
V: TRBV5-4
J: TRBJ2-6
CDR3: CASSPPGQGPRSGANVLTF
DNA: TGTGCCAGCAGCCCACCGGGACAGGGACCGAGGTCTGGGGCCAACGTCCTGACTTTC

D: .
size: .
V: TRBV4-3
J: TRBJ2-1
CDR3: CASSHSAPRAGEQFF
DNA: TGCGCCAGCAGCCATAGCGCGCCAAGGGCAGGGGAGCAGTTCTTC

D: .
size: .
V: TRBV2
J: TRBJ1-6
CDR3: CASRGTDNSPLHF
DNA: TGTGCCAGCAGGGGGACGGATAATTCACCCCTCCACTTT

D: TRBD1
size: once
V: TRBV19
J: TRBJ1-5
CDR3: CASGPPTGGNQPQHF
DNA: TGTGCCAGTGGACCCCCGACAGGGGGCAATCAGCCCCAGCATTTT

D: .
size: .
V: TRBV7-2
J: TRBJ2-5
CDR3: CASSLATRGAPTKTQYF
DNA: TGTGCCAGCAGCTTAGCGACGAGGGGGGCCCCGACGAAGACCCAGTACTTC

D: .
size: .
V: TRBV11-3
J: TRBJ2-3
CDR3: CASSLGGLAPDTQYF
DNA: TGTGCCAGCAGCTTAGGTGGTCTAGCACCCGATACGCAGTATTTT

D: .
size: .
V: TRBV7-3
J: TRBJ1-3
CDR3: CASRGIQVNSGNTIYF
DNA: TGTGCCAGCAGGGGGATTCAGGTTAACTCTGGAAACACCATATATTTT

D: .
size: .
V: TRBV18
J: TRBJ2-2
CDR3: CASSVPQGNTGELFF
DNA: TGTGCCAGCTCAGTTCCTCAGGGGAACACCGGGGAGCTGTTTTTT

D: .
size: .
V: TRBV4-1
J: TRBJ2-1
CDR3: CASSQVISSYNEQFF
DNA: TGCGCCAGCAGCCAAGTGATCAGCTCCTACAATGAGCAGTTCTTC

D: TRBD2
size: once
V: TRBV5-1
J: TRBJ2-1
CDR3: CASSLGGLYGGAPSSYNEQFF
DNA: TGCGCCAGCAGCTTGGGAGGCCTCTACGGGGGGGCCCCAAGCTCCTACAATGAGCAGTTCTTC

D: .
size: .
V: TRBV19
J: TRBJ2-4
CDR3: CASSIGNIQYF
DNA: TGTGCCAGTAGTATCGGGAACATTCAGTACTTC

D: .
size: .
V: TRBV9
J: TRBJ2-5
CDR3: CASSVGREETQYF
DNA: TGTGCCAGCAGCGTAGGGCGAGAAGAGACCCAGTACTTC

D: .
size: .
V: TRBV7-2
J: TRBJ2-1
CDR3: CASSLAGEQFF
DNA: TGTGCCAGCAGCTTAGCGGGTGAGCAGTTCTTC

D: .
size: .
V: TRBV2
J: TRBJ1-3
CDR3: CASRFPTVAGNTIYF
DNA: TGTGCCAGCAGGTTTCCAACGGTTGCTGGAAACACCATATATTTT

D: .
size: .
V: TRBV21-1
J: TRBJ1-2
CDR3: CASSKGGVNRSKYGYTF
DNA: TGTGCCAGCAGCAAAGGGGGAGTGAACAGATCAAAATATGGCTACACCTTC

D: TRBD1
size: .
V: TRBV10-3
J: TRBJ1-2
CDR3: CAISEFWDRDYGYTF
DNA: TGTGCCATCAGTGAGTTTTGGGACAGGGACTATGGCTACACCTTC

D: TRBD1
size: few
V: TRBV7-6
J: TRBJ1-5
CDR3: CASSLGTGGDQPQHF
DNA: TGTGCCAGCAGCTTAGGGACAGGGGGCGATCAGCCCCAGCATTTT

D: .
size: .
V: TRBV4-2
J: TRBJ2-3
CDR3: CASSQAFGPTDTQYF
DNA: TGTGCCAGCAGCCAAGCTTTCGGCCCCACAGATACGCAGTATTTT

D: TRBD1
size: .
V: TRBV27
J: TRBJ1-6
CDR3: CASSLQAGGYNSPLHF
DNA: TGTGCCAGCAGTTTACAGGCAGGGGGCTATAATTCACCCCTCCACTTT

D: .
size: .
V: TRBV5-8
J: TRBJ2-3
CDR3: CASSTGFSTDTQYF
DNA: TGTGCCAGCAGCACAGGGTTTAGCACAGATACGCAGTATTTT

D: .
size: .
V: TRBV30
J: TRBJ1-1
CDR3: CAWNQGRMNTEAFF
DNA: TGTGCCTGGAACCAGGGACGGATGAACACTGAAGCTTTCTTT

D: .
size: .
V: TRBV10-3
J: TRBJ2-3
CDR3: CAIRVSHSADTQYF
DNA: TGTGCCATCCGCGTGAGTCATAGCGCAGATACGCAGTATTTT

D: .
size: .
V: TRBV11-2
J: TRBJ2-5
CDR3: CASSLDRAETQYF
DNA: TGTGCCAGCAGCTTAGACAGGGCGGAGACCCAGTACTTC

D: .
size: .
V: TRBV15
J: TRBJ2-4
CDR3: CATSRGENIQYF
DNA: TGTGCCACCAGCAGAGGTGAAAACATTCAGTACTTC

D: .
size: .
V: TRBV7-2
J: TRBJ2-3
CDR3: CASSLARAADLTDTQYF
DNA: TGTGCCAGCAGCTTAGCGCGGGCAGCAGACCTCACAGATACGCAGTATTTT

D: TRBD1
size: .
V: TRBV20-1
J: TRBJ1-1
CDR3: CRGQSFTEAFF
DNA: TGCAGGGGACAGTCTTTCACTGAAGCTTTCTTT

D: .
size: .
V: TRBV19
J: TRBJ2-3
CDR3: CASSSVGGTDTQYF
DNA: TGTGCCAGTAGCTCGGTCGGCGGCACAGATACGCAGTATTTT

D: .
size: .
V: TRBV5-4
J: TRBJ2-6
CDR3: CASSLELSGANVLTF
DNA: TGTGCCAGCAGCTTGGAACTTTCGGGGGCCAACGTCCTGACTTTC

D: TRBD2
size: .
V: TRBV5-1
J: TRBJ2-1
CDR3: CASSLAGATNEQFF
DNA: TGCGCCAGCAGCTTAGCGGGGGCGACTAATGAGCAGTTCTTC

D: TRBD2
size: .
V: TRBV5-4
J: TRBJ2-5
CDR3: CASSLRLAGQETQYF
DNA: TGTGCCAGCAGCTTGCGACTAGCGGGGCAAGAGACCCAGTACTTC

D: .
size: .
V: TRBV5-1
J: TRBJ2-5
CDR3: CASSTRQVETQYF
DNA: TGCGCCAGCAGCACCCGACAGGTGGAGACCCAGTACTTC